The TCR beta chain described here comes from a study of T cells in Graves' hyperthyroidism and ophthalmopathy. TCR beta CDR3 regions were amplified from RNA. RT-PCR in the first round (using the HTBI primer set) targeted the TCR CDR3. TCRdb reprocessed the multiplex PCR reads with MiXCR, giving one entry per CDR3 protein. The sample comprises about 600,000 distinct CDR3 sequences, roughly 15% of which are singletons, and less than 3.5% rests with the top ten. Germline trimming cut 4 bases from V and 0 bases from J; bases unmatched to any gene: 9. The V gene's germline CDR1 is SGHAT and CDR2 FQNNGV. The CDR3 contains 18 residues. There are many counts of this clonotype.

This rearrangement joins TRBV11-2 to TRBJ2-3; 11 nucleotides line up with TRBD2. This receptor was obtained from a woman aged 40-49 years with Graves' ophthalmopathy. Sequenced: blood. This chain's CDR3 is CASSSGGLAVSSTDTQYF. CDR3 sequence (DNA): TGTGCCAGCAGCTCCGGGGGACTAGCGGTATCTAGCACAGATACGCAGTATTTT.